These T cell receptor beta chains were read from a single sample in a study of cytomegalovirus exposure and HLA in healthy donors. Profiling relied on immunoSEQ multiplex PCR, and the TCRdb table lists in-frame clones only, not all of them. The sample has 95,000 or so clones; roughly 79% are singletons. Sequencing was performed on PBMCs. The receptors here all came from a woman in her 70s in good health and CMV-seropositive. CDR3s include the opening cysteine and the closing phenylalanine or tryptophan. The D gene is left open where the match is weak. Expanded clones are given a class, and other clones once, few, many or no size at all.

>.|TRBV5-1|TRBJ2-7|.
TGCGCCAGCAGCTTGGACAGGGCCTACGAGCAGTACTTC
CASSLDRAYEQYF
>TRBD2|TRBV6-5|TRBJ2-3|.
TGTGCCAGCAGTTGGACTAGCGGGACTAAGGGGAATACGCAGTATTTT
CASSWTSGTKGNTQYF
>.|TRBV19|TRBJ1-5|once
TGTGCCAGTAGTATTAGAGATCAGCCCCAGCATTTT
CASSIRDQPQHF
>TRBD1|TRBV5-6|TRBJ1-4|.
TGTGCCAGCAGTACCGGGACAGGGTTTGAAAAACTGTTTTTT
CASSTGTGFEKLFF
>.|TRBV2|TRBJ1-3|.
TGTGCCAGCAGCCCCCCACAGGGACACTCTGGAAACACCATATATTTT
CASSPPQGHSGNTIYF
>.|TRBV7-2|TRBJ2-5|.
TGTGCCAGCAGCTTAGGACCGACAGTGGGTCAAGAGACCCAGTACTTC
CASSLGPTVGQETQYF
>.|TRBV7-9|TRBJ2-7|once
TGTGCCAGCAGCTTAGCGGGAGCTTTCGAGCAGTACTTC
CASSLAGAFEQYF
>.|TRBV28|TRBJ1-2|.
TGTGCCAGCAGTTTGGGGGCAGGCAACTATGGCTACACCTTC
CASSLGAGNYGYTF
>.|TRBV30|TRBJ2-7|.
TGTGCCTGGAGTGTTGTTGGGGCCGACGACGAGCAGTACTTC
CAWSVVGADDEQYF
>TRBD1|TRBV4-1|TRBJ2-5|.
TGCGCCAGCAGCCCAGCAGCAGGGGGTAGGGTCGGAGAGACCCAGTACTTC
CASSPAAGGRVGETQYF
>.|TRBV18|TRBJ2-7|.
TGTGCCAGCTCACCACTTCAGGGCTCCTACGAGCAGTACTTC
CASSPLQGSYEQYF
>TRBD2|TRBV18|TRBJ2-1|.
TGTGCCAGCTCACCCCTAGCGGCTCCAAACAATGAGCAGTTCTTC
CASSPLAAPNNEQFF
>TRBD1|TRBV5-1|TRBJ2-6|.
TGCGCCAGCAGCTTCAGGGGACAGGGGGCTCTCTCTGGGGCCAACGTCCTGACTTTC
CASSFRGQGALSGANVLTF
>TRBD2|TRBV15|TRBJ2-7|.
TGTGCCACCAGCAGAGATCAGAGCGGGGGGACCTACGAGCAGTACTTC
CATSRDQSGGTYEQYF
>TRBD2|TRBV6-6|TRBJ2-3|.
TGTGCCACCCGCAGGGAGGGGCTATTGGATACGCAGTATTTT
CATRREGLLDTQYF
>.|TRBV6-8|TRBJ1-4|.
TGTGCCAGCAGTTTCAGTCAGGGAATTAATGAAAAACTGTTTTTT
CASSFSQGINEKLFF
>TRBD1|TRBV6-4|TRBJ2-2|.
TGTGCCAGCAGTGACTGGGGAAGGACAGGAGGCACCGGGGAGCTGTTTTTT
CASSDWGRTGGTGELFF
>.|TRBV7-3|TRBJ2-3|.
TGTGCCAGCAGCTATCGTTACTCAGATACGCAGTATTTT
CASSYRYSDTQYF
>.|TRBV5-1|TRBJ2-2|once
TGCGCCAGCAGCTTGCTGGCAGGCCAAGGGGGTCAACGGGTTACCGGGGAGCTGTTTTTT
CASSLLAGQGGQRVTGELFF
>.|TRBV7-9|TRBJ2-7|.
TGTGCCAGCAGCCCCCGGGAATTGGCCGAGCAGTACTTC
CASSPRELAEQYF
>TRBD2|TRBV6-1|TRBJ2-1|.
TGTGCCAGCAGTGCCCGGACTAGCGGGACCAATGAGCAGTTCTTC
CASSARTSGTNEQFF
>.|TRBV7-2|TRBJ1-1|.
TGTGCCAGCGGGACAACGAACACTGAAGCTTTCTTT
CASGTTNTEAFF
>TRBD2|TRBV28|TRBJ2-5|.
TGTGCCAGCAGTCAAGACCGGACTAGCGGGAGTGGGGAGACCCAGTACTTC
CASSQDRTSGSGETQYF
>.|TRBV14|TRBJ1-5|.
TGTGCCAGCAGCCAAAGTCGTAGTCAGCCCCAGCATTTT
CASSQSRSQPQHF
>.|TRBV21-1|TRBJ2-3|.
TGTGCCAGACTCCCAGGGGGACAGGGACGGGCGTTTTGGACAGATACGCAGTATTTT
CARLPGGQGRAFWTDTQYF
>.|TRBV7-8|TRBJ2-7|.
TGTGCCAGCAGCGTGACAGGGAGCGGGTACGAGCAGTACTTC
CASSVTGSGYEQYF
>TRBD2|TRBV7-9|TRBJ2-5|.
TGTGCCAGCAGCTTAGCGTACACTAGCGGGAGAACTATAGAGACCCAGTACTTC
CASSLAYTSGRTIETQYF
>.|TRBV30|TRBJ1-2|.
TGTGCCTGGAGTGTATTCCGCTCGGGGGGAAACTATGGCTACACCTTC
CAWSVFRSGGNYGYTF
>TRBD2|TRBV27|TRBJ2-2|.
TGTGCCAGCAGTTTTAGCGGGAGGTACCGGGAGCTGTTTTTT
CASSFSGRYRELFF
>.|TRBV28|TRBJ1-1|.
TGTGCCAGCCGGGACAAGAACACTGAAGCTTTCTTT
CASRDKNTEAFF
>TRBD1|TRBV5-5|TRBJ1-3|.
TGTGCCAGCAGCCTTACAGGGGTATCCGGAAACACCATATATTTT
CASSLTGVSGNTIYF
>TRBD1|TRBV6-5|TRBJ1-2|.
TGTGCCAGCAGGCCTCAGATTACAGGGGGAGGCTACACCTTC
CASRPQITGGGYTF
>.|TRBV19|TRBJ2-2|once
TGTGCCAGGGCCGGACTCCCCCATCGGCCCGGGGAGCTGTTTTTT
CARAGLPHRPGELFF
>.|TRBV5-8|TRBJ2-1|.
TGTGCCAGCACCCGGGGAGCTGGGTTCCAGTTCTTC
CASTRGAGFQFF
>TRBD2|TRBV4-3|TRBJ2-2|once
TGCGCCAGCTCTAGCGGGACGAACACCGGGGAGCTGTTTTTT
CASSSGTNTGELFF
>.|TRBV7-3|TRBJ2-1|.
TGTGCCAGCAGCTTAATCGGTGGAGGTTTCGGAGAACGACCTTTCTTC
CASSLIGGGFGERPFF
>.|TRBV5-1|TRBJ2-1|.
TGCGCCAGCAGCTCCGGAGGGCCTGTATACAATGAGCAGTTCTTC
CASSSGGPVYNEQFF
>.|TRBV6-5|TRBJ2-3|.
TGTGCCAGCAGTTACGAGAGCACAGATACGCAGTATTTT
CASSYESTDTQYF
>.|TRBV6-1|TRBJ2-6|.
TGTGCCAGCAGTGATCGCGGGGCGCTCGGGGCCAACGTCCTGACTTTC
CASSDRGALGANVLTF
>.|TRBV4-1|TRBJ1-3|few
TGCGCCAGCAGCCAAGAAGCGATGACTGGAAACACCATATATTTT
CASSQEAMTGNTIYF
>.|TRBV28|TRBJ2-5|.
TGTGCCAGCAGTTCACGCGCAGGGGAAGAGACCCAGTACTTC
CASSSRAGEETQYF
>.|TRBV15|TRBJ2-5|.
TGTGCCACCAGCAGATTAGAAGCGACCCAGTACTTC
CATSRLEATQYF
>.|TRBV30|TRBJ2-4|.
TGTGCCTGGAGTGTGGGCCAGGGCCCCAAAAACATTCAGTACTTC
CAWSVGQGPKNIQYF
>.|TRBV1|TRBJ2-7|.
TGCACCAGCAGCCAAGGGGTAACCAGGACAGGGGTAAGGGACGAGCAGTACTTC
CTSSQGVTRTGVRDEQYF
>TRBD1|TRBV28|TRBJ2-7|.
TGTGCCAGCAGTTCCCCGGGGACAGGGATTCTCAGCGAGCAGTACTTC
CASSSPGTGILSEQYF
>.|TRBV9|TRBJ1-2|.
TGTGCCAGCAGCGTAGGATTTAGGGGGGGCGACTATGGCTACACCTTC
CASSVGFRGGDYGYTF
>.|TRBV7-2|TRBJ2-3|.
TGTGCCAGCAGACAGCTGGGGGCCCCAGATACGCAGTATTTT
CASRQLGAPDTQYF
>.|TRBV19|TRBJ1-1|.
TGTGCCAGTAGTAGGAGGCCCGAATGGACTGAAGCTTTCTTT
CASSRRPEWTEAFF
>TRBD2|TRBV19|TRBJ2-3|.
TGTGCCAGTACAGGACTAGCGGGGTCCCGCACAGATACGCAGTATTTT
CASTGLAGSRTDTQYF
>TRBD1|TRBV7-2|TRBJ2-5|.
TGTGCCAGCAGCCGGGACAGGGGAAACGTAGGGGAGACCCAGTACTTC
CASSRDRGNVGETQYF